This T cell receptor beta chain was captured by sequencing in a study of cytomegalovirus exposure and HLA in healthy donors. Notes on the study in general: Reported results showed that the classifier diagnosed cytomegalovirus status with high specificity and sensitivity.

CDR1 and CDR2 from the germline V gene are SGHNT and YENEEA. J was trimmed by 2 bases and V by 5 bases; bases with no gene match: 2. The CDR3 covers 14 residues. The PCR was carried out with 60 Vbeta primers and 13 Jbeta primers. The assay was immunoSEQ multiplex PCR, and TCRdb's table has in-frame clones only and misses some. In the table there are over 150,000 clones, 70% to 75% of which are singletons. With respect to this clone: Its cognate antigen is unknown.

This rearrangement joins TRBV11-3 to TRBJ2-7; 11 bases fit TRBD2. Sequenced input: PBMCs. The source of this sequence is a male donor in good health and CMV-seronegative. CDR3 DNA: TGTGCCAGCAGCCCGACTAGCGGGACCTACGAGCAGTACTTC. As protein: CASSPTSGTYEQYF.